These T cell receptor beta chains were read from a single sample in a study of neurological immune-mediated disorders. TCRdb redid the calling of the 5' RACE reads with MiXCR, one entry per CDR3 protein. The sample shows roughly 80,000 distinct CDR3 sequences, 15% to 20% of them seen only once. The source material was PBMCs. These receptors were taken from a woman between 35 and 50 years old in good health. Each CDR3 is given with its conserved first and last residue. The D gene is left open where the match is weak. Rows give clone size only sometimes, using once, few, many, or a class for an expanded clone.

V: TRBV10-3
D: TRBD2
J: TRBJ2-3
size: many
CDR3: CAITPSGGLTDTQYF
DNA: TGTGCCATCACCCCGAGCGGGGGGCTTACAGATACGCAGTATTTT

V: TRBV5-1
D: TRBD2
J: TRBJ2-7
size: .
CDR3: CASSPPGGAREQYF
DNA: TGCGCCAGCAGCCCCCCGGGGGGAGCAAGGGAGCAGTACTTC

V: TRBV7-9
D: TRBD1
J: TRBJ1-1
size: many
CDR3: CASAPDREDTEAFF
DNA: TGTGCCAGCGCCCCGGACAGGGAGGACACTGAAGCTTTCTTT

V: TRBV7-6
D: .
J: TRBJ2-3
size: few
CDR3: CASSLELTDTQYF
DNA: TGTGCCAGCAGCTTAGAGCTTACAGATACGCAGTATTTT

V: TRBV7-3
D: .
J: TRBJ1-2
size: .
CDR3: CASSLNGRGTYGYTF
DNA: TGTGCCAGCAGCTTAAATGGAAGAGGGACCTATGGCTACACCTTC

V: TRBV5-4
D: .
J: TRBJ2-7
size: .
CDR3: CASSLSGQSLEGEQYF
DNA: TGTGCCAGCAGCTTGTCGGGACAGAGTTTGGAGGGCGAGCAGTACTTC

V: TRBV5-1
D: TRBD1
J: TRBJ2-1
size: .
CDR3: CASSFPPGTGAYNEQFF
DNA: TGCGCCAGCAGCTTCCCGCCCGGGACAGGGGCATACAATGAGCAGTTCTTC

V: TRBV2
D: TRBD2
J: TRBJ2-1
size: many
CDR3: CASTRKLARNYNEQFF
DNA: TGTGCCAGCACGAGAAAACTAGCGCGGAACTACAATGAGCAGTTCTTC

V: TRBV4-2
D: .
J: TRBJ1-1
size: .
CDR3: CASSQDTGAEAFF
DNA: TGTGCCAGCAGCCAAGATACGGGCGCTGAAGCTTTCTTT

V: TRBV5-1
D: .
J: TRBJ1-6
size: many
CDR3: CASSTGYGGNSPLHF
DNA: TGCGCCAGCAGTACGGGGTACGGCGGTAATTCACCCCTCCACTTT

V: TRBV7-3
D: TRBD2
J: TRBJ2-2
size: many
CDR3: CASSFEAGGITGELFF
DNA: TGTGCCAGCAGCTTTGAGGCGGGGGGGATAACCGGGGAGCTGTTTTTT

V: TRBV29-1
D: .
J: TRBJ2-2
size: many
CDR3: CSVFSATGELFF
DNA: TGCAGCGTATTCAGTGCCACCGGGGAGCTGTTTTTT

V: TRBV5-1
D: TRBD1
J: TRBJ1-1
size: .
CDR3: CASSFENRGLGTDAFF
DNA: TGCGCCAGCAGCTTCGAAAACAGGGGACTGGGCACTGACGCTTTCTTT

V: TRBV5-1
D: TRBD1
J: TRBJ2-1
size: many
CDR3: CASSLGQGFYNEQFF
DNA: TGCGCCAGCAGCTTGGGACAGGGTTTCTACAATGAGCAGTTCTTC

V: TRBV4-2
D: TRBD2
J: TRBJ2-5
size: many
CDR3: CASSQNPLSGGVQETQYF
DNA: TGTGCCAGCAGCCAAAACCCCCTGAGCGGGGGGGTCCAAGAGACCCAGTACTTC

V: TRBV5-1
D: .
J: TRBJ2-5
size: many
CDR3: CASSLQEQETQYF
DNA: TGCGCCAGCAGCTTACAGGAACAAGAGACCCAGTACTTC

V: TRBV18
D: .
J: TRBJ1-1
size: .
CDR3: CASSTQWGDTEAFF
DNA: TGTGCCAGCTCCACCCAGTGGGGGGACACTGAAGCTTTCTTT

V: TRBV24-1
D: .
J: TRBJ2-1
size: many
CDR3: CATSDPDPRSYNEQFF
DNA: TGTGCCACCAGTGATCCCGACCCACGCTCCTACAATGAGCAGTTCTTC

V: TRBV2
D: TRBD1
J: TRBJ1-2
size: many
CDR3: CASSPDRGLDYGYTF
DNA: TGTGCCAGCAGCCCGGACAGGGGGCTTGACTATGGCTACACCTTC

V: TRBV30
D: .
J: TRBJ1-5
size: .
CDR3: CAWSGQFNQPQHF
DNA: TGTGCCTGGAGTGGACAGTTTAATCAGCCCCAGCATTTT

V: TRBV7-2
D: TRBD2
J: TRBJ2-1
size: many
CDR3: CASSSPAGGYYNEQFF
DNA: TGTGCCAGCAGCTCGCCGGCGGGGGGCTACTACAATGAGCAGTTCTTC

V: TRBV4-3
D: TRBD2
J: TRBJ2-1
size: many
CDR3: CASSQEGAGAPNEQFF
DNA: TGCGCCAGCAGCCAAGAAGGAGCGGGGGCGCCCAATGAGCAGTTCTTC

V: TRBV7-9
D: TRBD2
J: TRBJ2-7
size: many
CDR3: CASSLEASGSYEQYF
DNA: TGTGCCAGCAGCTTAGAGGCTAGCGGGAGCTACGAGCAGTACTTC

V: TRBV10-1
D: .
J: TRBJ2-6
size: many
CDR3: CASSGGDSSSGANVLTF
DNA: TGCGCCAGCAGTGGGGGGGACAGCAGCTCTGGGGCCAACGTCCTGACTTTC

V: TRBV27
D: .
J: TRBJ2-7
size: many
CDR3: CASSLRGAAYEQYF
DNA: TGTGCCAGCAGTTTACGAGGGGCCGCCTACGAGCAGTACTTC

V: TRBV7-9
D: .
J: TRBJ1-1
size: .
CDR3: CASSSSPQGNTEAFF
DNA: TGTGCCAGCAGCTCATCACCCCAGGGGAACACTGAAGCTTTCTTT

V: TRBV6-5
D: TRBD1
J: TRBJ1-2
size: many
CDR3: CASSQTGGNYGYTF
DNA: TGTGCCAGCAGTCAAACAGGGGGCAACTATGGCTACACCTTC

V: TRBV5-1
D: TRBD2
J: TRBJ2-1
size: many
CDR3: CASSLSGSSYNEQFF
DNA: TGCGCCAGCAGCCTCAGCGGGAGCTCCTACAATGAGCAGTTCTTC

V: TRBV12-3/TRBV12-4
D: .
J: TRBJ2-7
size: many
CDR3: CASSTDSYSYEQYF
DNA: TGTGCCAGCAGTACGGACAGTTACTCCTACGAGCAGTACTTC

V: TRBV6-2/TRBV6-3
D: TRBD2
J: TRBJ2-5
size: many
CDR3: CASTFSGPGTQYF
DNA: TGTGCCAGCACCTTTAGCGGGCCCGGGACCCAGTACTTC

V: TRBV24-1
D: .
J: TRBJ2-3
size: many
CDR3: CATSGPGLGDTQYF
DNA: TGTGCCACCAGTGGTCCGGGTTTGGGAGATACGCAGTATTTT

V: TRBV5-5
D: .
J: TRBJ2-3
size: many
CDR3: CASSYPTGSTDTQYF
DNA: TGTGCCAGCAGCTACCCGACAGGTAGCACAGATACGCAGTATTTT

V: TRBV7-2
D: .
J: TRBJ1-5
size: .
CDR3: CASSSAFTADTQYFGPGTPPQHF
DNA: .

V: TRBV5-1
D: TRBD2
J: TRBJ2-3
size: many
CDR3: CASSLNPAGGVGDTQYF
DNA: TGCGCCAGCAGCTTGAATCCAGCGGGGGGTGTGGGAGATACGCAGTATTTT

V: TRBV12-3/TRBV12-4
D: .
J: TRBJ1-2
size: many
CDR3: CASSLITEVITF
DNA: TGTGCCAGCAGTTTAATCACCGAGGTAATCACCTTC

V: TRBV5-1
D: .
J: TRBJ1-1
size: .
CDR3: CASSFHQQGAKAFF
DNA: TGCGCCAGCAGCTTTCACCAACAGGGAGCCAAAGCTTTCTTT

V: TRBV10-3
D: TRBD2
J: TRBJ2-3
size: many
CDR3: CAIGTSGDTDTQYF
DNA: TGTGCCATCGGGACTAGCGGAGACACAGATACGCAGTATTTT